The 19 T cell receptor beta chains below were found in one sample sequenced in a study of T cell repertoires in cytomegalovirus infection. TCRdb processed the reads anew with MiXCR; each CDR3 protein has one entry. This table holds roughly 100,000 distinct CDR3 sequences, 16% found once. Specimen: PBMCs. These receptor sequences come from a human donor in good health (CMV status not recorded). Some clones in this sample may be carry-over from other donors' samples.

The sample holds many counts of this clonotype. CDR3 amino acids: CASSQLTGAGEKLFF. CDR3 DNA: TGTGCCAGCAGCCAACTGACAGGGGCGGGGGAAAAACTGTTTTTT. V is TRBV7-8 and J is TRBJ1-4, with TRBD1 matching over 8 bases. The germline V gene encodes CDR1 SGHVS and CDR2 FQNEAQ. This CDR3 is built from 15 residues. The ends lost 5 bases at V and 8 bases at J; junction bases unmatched: 10.

In its sample, this clonotype was seen a few times. This chain joins TRBV5-6 and TRBJ1-1, with D possibly matching TRBD1 (5 bases). This CDR3 contains 14 residues. With 4 bases removed from V and 3 bases from J, the gap between germline ends came to 13 bases. CDR1 is SGHDT and CDR2 is YYEEEE in the germline V gene. Written as DNA, the CDR3 is TGTGCCAGCAGCCTCCTCAGGGAATACACTGAAGCTTTCTTT. It yields the protein CASSLLREYTEAFF.

This clonotype was seen only a few times. The CDR3 reads CASGLATGYGYTF. CDR3 nucleotide sequence: TGTGCTAGTGGTTTGGCGACAGGCTATGGCTACACCTTC. The chain links TRBV12-5 to TRBJ1-2; perhaps TRBD1 as D (6 bases). This CDR3 is built from 13 residues. From germline, CDR1 is LGHNT and CDR2 FRNRAP. Trimming cost V 1 base and J 4 bases, with 7 bases left between them. Filled out from reference TRBV12-5 and TRBJ1-2, the complete variable domain reads DARVTQTPRHKVTEMGQEVTMRCQPILGHNTVFWYRQTMMQGLELLAYFRNRAPLDDSGMPKDRFSAEMPDATLATLKIQPSEPRDSAVYFCASGLATGYGYTFGSGTRLTVV.

This clonotype was observed many times. The V gene is TRBV7-2, the J gene TRBJ1-2; TRBD1 matches 9 bases. The V and J ends lost 4 bases and 8 bases, in that order; junction bases with no gene match: 14. Per germline, CDR1 SGHTA and CDR2 FQGNSA. This CDR3 spans 16 amino acids. The CDR3 DNA reads TGTGCCAGCAGCTCAACACCGGGACAGGGAAAGATCGGCTACACCTTC. Protein sequence: CASSSTPGQGKIGYTF.

This chain connects TRBV5-1 to TRBJ1-4, with D possibly TRBD1 on 6 matching bases. Germline lookup yields CDR1 SGHRS and CDR2 YFSETQ. The CDR3 spans 14 residues. Between the trimmed V and J ends, which lost 6 bases and 2 bases, there was a span of 11 bases. CDR3 protein: CASTQGWTNEKLFF. The CDR3 DNA reads as TGCGCCAGCACGCAGGGGTGGACTAATGAAAAACTGTTTTTT.

The CDR3 coding sequence is TGTGCCAGCAGTGAATATTCGACAGACTCCTATGGCTACACCTTC. Translated, it gives CASSEYSTDSYGYTF. This chain connects TRBV25-1 to TRBJ1-2, with a possible D match to TRBD1 (5 bases). Germline values: CDR1 MGHDK, CDR2 SYGVNS. The CDR3 is 15 amino acids. Trimming cost V 0 bases and J 4 bases, with 12 bases left between them.

This clonotype showed up many times. This chain uses TRBV27 with TRBJ1-2; 8 nucleotides align to TRBD1. With V trimmed by 6 bases and J by 4 bases, 10 bases remained unmatched. CDR3 size: 15 residues. Germline loops: CDR1 MNHEY, CDR2 SMNVEV (reference sequence). CDR3 loop: CASSRRQGLVYGYTF. In DNA, the CDR3 is TGTGCCAGCAGCCGCCGACAGGGGTTGGTCTATGGCTACACCTTC.

This clonotype occurred a few times. V usage is TRBV20-1 and J usage is TRBJ2-3; tentative D call: TRBD2 (5 bases). V dropped 5 bases and J dropped 7 bases, with 19 bases sitting between them. This CDR3 comprises 14 residues. CDR1 and CDR2 (germline): DFQATT, SNEGSKA (reference sequence). The CDR3 DNA follows: TGCAGTGCTCCAGTTACTAGGAACGGAAATACGCAGTATTTT. As protein: CSAPVTRNGNTQYF.

This clonotype appeared many times. The rearrangement uses TRBV7-2 and TRBJ2-5, with 10 bases identical to TRBD1. V lost 4 bases, J lost 5 bases, and 4 bases stayed unmatched. Germline assignment: CDR1 SGHTA and CDR2 FQGNSA. The CDR3 runs 14 residues. CDR3 amino acids: CASSSDRGDETQYF. CDR3 in DNA: TGTGCCAGCAGCTCGGACAGGGGGGATGAGACCCAGTACTTC.

This clonotype was observed a handful of times. V gene TRBV28 combines with J gene TRBJ2-2; maybe TRBD1 (5 bases). With 6 bases removed from V and 8 bases from J, the gap between germline ends came to 13 bases. The CDR3 is 13 amino acids. CDR1 and CDR2 (germline): MDHEN, SYDVKM. The CDR3 reads CASSIHRRGELFF. Written as DNA, the CDR3 is TGTGCCAGCAGCATACACAGGCGTGGGGAGCTGTTTTTT.

The V gene is TRBV14, the J gene TRBJ2-1; 8 nucleotides line up with TRBD2. Germline V CDR1 and CDR2: SGHDN, FVKESK. The V gene end was trimmed by 2 bases and the J gene end by 7 bases; junction bases not matched to a gene: 13. The CDR3 spans 17 residues. This chain's CDR3 is CASSQSAGGIGRNEQFF. The CDR3, as DNA: TGTGCCAGCAGCCAATCGGCGGGGGGAATCGGTCGGAATGAGCAGTTCTTC.

This clonotype was seen many times. The chain links TRBV15 to TRBJ1-2, with a possible D match to TRBD1 (5 bases). Trimming pared 5 bases from V and 4 bases from J, leaving 14 bases between. CDR1 and CDR2 from the germline V gene are LNHNV and YYDKDF (reference sequence). The CDR3 covers 14 residues. CDR3 DNA sequence: TGTGCCACCAGCGGTCGACAGAGTTTCTATGGCTACACCTTC. Amino acid sequence: CATSGRQSFYGYTF.

At least ten counts were recorded for this clonotype. This sequence joins TRBV4-3 and TRBJ2-5, with D uncertain. Deletions cut 3 bases from V and 4 bases from J, with 9 bases between. From germline, CDR1 is LGHNA and CDR2 YSLEER. This CDR3 is built from 13 residues. CDR3 bases: TGCGCCAGCAGCCACCAGGTCGGAGAGACCCAGTACTTC. It encodes CASSHQVGETQYF.

This clonotype was observed a few times. The chain employs TRBV6-2 or TRBV6-3 and TRBJ2-7, with D unresolved. The CDR3 length is 14 residues. From germline, CDR1 is MNHEY and CDR2 SVGEGT. Trimming left V 6 bases short and J 6 bases short, with 18 bases between. The CDR3 loop reads CASSPPAYHGEQYF. CDR3 bases: TGTGCCAGCAGCCCCCCCGCCTACCACGGCGAGCAGTACTTC.

The chain uses TRBV7-2 and TRBJ1-2, with unresolved D. This CDR3 spans 14 amino acids. The V end was cut by 3 bases, the J end by 5 bases, with 13 bases between. From germline, CDR1 is SGHTA and CDR2 FQGNSA. The CDR3 nucleotides are TGTGCCAGCAGCTTCGTAGTAACCGGTTATGGCTACACCTTC. This sequence encodes CASSFVVTGYGYTF.

This clonotype was observed many times. The rearrangement joins TRBV12-3 or TRBV12-4 to TRBJ2-4, with 7 bases that match TRBD2. V shed 5 bases, J shed 9 bases, and the junction held 13 bases outside the gene matches. CDR3 length: 15 amino acids. The DNA for the CDR3 is TGTGCCAGCAGTCGTGGGGGGGGATCCAAGGTCATTCAGTACTTC. This translates into CASSRGGGSKVIQYF.

This clonotype was seen repeatedly, ten times or more. This chain uses TRBV7-2 with TRBJ2-3, with D hard to call. The CDR3 length is 13 residues. The germline V gene encodes CDR1 SGHTA and CDR2 FQGNSA. V lost 8 bases and J lost 2, with 11 bases in between. CDR3 DNA: TGTGCCAGCTCACGAGATTTCACAGATACGCAGTATTTT. It is translated as CASSRDFTDTQYF. The whole variable domain, filled in from reference TRBV7-2 and TRBJ2-3, reads GAGVSQSPSNKVTEKGKDVELRCDPISGHTALYWYRQSLGQGLEFLIYFQGNSAPDKSGLPSDRFSAERTGGSVSTLTIQRTQQEDSAVYLCASSRDFTDTQYFGPGTRLTVL.

CDR3 in amino acids: CASSEPGLARDTQYF. CDR3 DNA: TGTGCCAGCAGTGAGCCGGGACTAGCTCGAGATACGCAGTATTTT. V gene TRBV6-2 or TRBV6-3 combines with J gene TRBJ2-3, with 9 bases identical to TRBD2. Trimming cost V 5 bases and J 5 bases; bases outside gene matches: 8. Germline V CDR1 and CDR2: MNHEY, SVGEGT. This CDR3 has 15 residues.

By its share, this clonotype is medium-sized (0.01 to 0.1%). The chain carries TRBV7-2 and TRBJ1-2; possible D gene TRBD1, 6 bases. CDR3 length: 12 amino acids. V dropped 3 bases and J dropped 8 bases, with 10 bases sitting between them. Germline V gene data show CDR1 as SGHTA and CDR2 as FQGNSA. CDR3 sequence: CASSFNRDGYTF. CDR3 coding DNA: TGTGCCAGCAGCTTTAACAGGGACGGCTACACCTTC.